This paragraph covers one TCR beta chain sequence. Its target is not known. TCRdb keeps only in-frame clones here, not all; method: immunoSEQ multiplex PCR. Of about 160,000 clones listed, just under 85% are singletons. The sample comes from a study of cytomegalovirus exposure and HLA in healthy donors. Looking at the study overall: Both the approximately 130 validation repertoires and the roughly 640 first-cohort repertoires used the same platform, as reported by a later analysis. Broader study findings: Cytomegalovirus status was reportedly diagnosed by the classifier with high sensitivity and specificity. In vitro, a few CMV-associated chains proved specific for CMV antigens.

A 120-subject validation cohort, separate from the roughly 670-subject first cohort, supplied the donors. This clonotype was obtained from a man aged 25-45 years in good health and CMV-seropositive. Sequences were obtained from PBMCs.

CDR3 amino acids: CSAGQASNEKLFF. DNA of the CDR3: TGCAGCGCGGGACAGGCCTCTAATGAAAAACTGTTTTTT. V usage is TRBV29-1 and J usage is TRBJ1-4; TRBD1 matches at 8 bases. The CDR3 has 13 amino acids. CDR1 is SQVTM and CDR2 is ANQGSEA in the germline V gene. J gave up 3 bases and V 7 bases, and 4 bases lay outside the gene matches.